The 19 T cell receptor beta chains listed next were all sequenced from one sample in a study of shared clonotypes between healthy human individuals. Naive CD8 populations comprised CD45RO-negative cells positively selected for CCR7, excluding terminally differentiated effector memory CD45RA+ cells. Repertoires were generated with immunoSEQ multiplex PCR, while TCRdb's copy carries only in-frame clones and drops some. The profile covers under 2,000,000 clones, with roughly 94% appearing a single time and more than 0.95% taken by the ten largest. Sample: naive CD8+ T cells sorted from blood. These receptors all stem from a man younger than 35 in good health.

CDR3 sequence (DNA): TGTGCCTGGAGTATGGGGACTTCCTACGAGCAGTACTTC. Translation: CAWSMGTSYEQYF. The chain recombines TRBV30 with TRBJ2-7; weak D call: TRBD2 (6 bases). In germline, CDR1 is GTSNPN, CDR2 SVGIG (reference sequence). Trimming left V 2 bases short and J 1 base short, with 9 bases between. The length of the CDR3 is 13 residues.

V and J are TRBV6-1 and TRBJ1-1; 7 bases are a match to TRBD1. V shed 8 bases, J shed 6 bases, and the junction held 6 bases outside the gene matches. The germline V gene encodes CDR1 MNHNS and CDR2 SASEGT. The CDR3 contains 12 residues. The CDR3 spells CASGGDSPEAFF. In DNA, the CDR3 is TGTGCCAGCGGGGGGGACAGCCCTGAAGCTTTCTTT.

This sequence joins TRBV28 and TRBJ1-1; TRBD1 might be the D (5 bases). The V end lost 6 bases, the J end lost 3 bases, and 17 bases lay between the germline ends. Germline V gene data show CDR1 as MDHEN and CDR2 as SYDVKM. The CDR3 sequence is 15 residues long. The CDR3: CASRARGDLDTEAFF. In DNA, the CDR3 is TGTGCCAGCAGAGCTCGAGGGGATCTGGACACTGAAGCTTTCTTT.

As concerns this clone: Additional DNA sequences in this sample encode the identical CDR3. J is TRBJ2-7 and V is TRBV9; 8 nucleotides match TRBD2. Trimming at V came to 2 bases and at J to 3 bases, leaving 4 bases not matched to a gene. The CDR3 runs to 14 residues. The germline CDR1 and CDR2 sequences are SGDLS and YYNGEE. CDR3 residues: CASSVAAGVYEQYF. CDR3 sequence (DNA): TGTGCCAGCAGCGTCGCAGCGGGAGTCTACGAGCAGTACTTC.

This clone was seen once. This chain uses TRBV14 with TRBJ2-7, with D perhaps matching TRBD1 (5 bases). Looked up from germline, CDR1 is SGHDN and CDR2 is FVKESK. Deletions cut 1 base from V and 4 bases from J, with 14 bases between. This CDR3 is 15 amino acids long. The CDR3 spells CASSQVQPPGYEQYF. CDR3 DNA sequence: TGTGCCAGCAGCCAAGTCCAGCCCCCAGGGTACGAGCAGTACTTC.

The gene calls are TRBV5-4 and TRBJ2-5, with D hard to call. The CDR3 loop spans 14 amino acids. Per the germline V gene, CDR1 is SGHNT and CDR2 is YYREEE (reference sequence). V lost 0 bases, J lost 5 bases, and 11 bases lay in between. CDR3 coding DNA: TGTGCCAGCAGCTTGGATAGGGCACCGGAGACCCAGTACTTC. This translates into CASSLDRAPETQYF.

As to this clone: Sequence at one end of the junction differs from germline and may be a read error. This chain uses TRBV5-6 with TRBJ1-5; possible D gene TRBD1, 6 bases. Germline V gene data show CDR1 as SGHDT and CDR2 as YYEEEE. The CDR3 runs to 14 residues. As DNA, the CDR3 is TGTGCCAGCAGCTTGGGGGGGGGCTATCAACCCCAGCATTTT. Its translation: CASSLGGGYQPQHF.

With regard to this clone: The sample contains more than one DNA sequence encoding this CDR3. This chain links TRBV9 with TRBJ2-7; D tentatively reads TRBD1 or TRBD2 (5 bases each). Per germline, CDR1 SGDLS and CDR2 YYNGEE. CDR3 length: 14 residues. V was shortened by 0 bases and J by 0 bases, with 7 bases between the two germline ends. The CDR3 DNA reads TGTGCCAGCAGCGTAGATGGGGGCTCCTACGAGCAGTACTTC. Translated, it gives CASSVDGGSYEQYF.

V is TRBV11-2 and J is TRBJ2-7; D not certain. Germline assignment: CDR1 SGHAT and CDR2 FQNNGV. V was pared by 4 bases and J by 5 bases, with 21 bases between. There are 16 residues in the CDR3. As DNA, the CDR3 is TGTGCCAGCAGCTCGGAAGGGTGGGGATTTGGAAACGAGCAGTACTTC. This sequence encodes CASSSEGWGFGNEQYF.

The chain joins TRBV11-2 to TRBJ2-3; the match to TRBD2 covers 7 bases. J lost 5 bases, V lost 3 bases, and 8 bases had no gene match. CDR3 size: 15 residues. Germline V gives CDR1 SGHAT, CDR2 FQNNGV. The CDR3 bases are TGTGCCAGCAGCTTCTATGGGAGGGCGGGAGATACGCAGTATTTT. Translation gives CASSFYGRAGDTQYF.

A word on this clone: This sample also contains other DNA sequences that code for the same CDR3. The chain links TRBV28 to TRBJ2-1, with D perhaps matching TRBD2 (5 bases). The germline CDR1 and CDR2 sequences are MDHEN and SYDVKM. V was clipped by 3 bases and J by 1 base, with 7 bases between them. CDR3 length: 14 residues. CDR3 sequence (DNA): TGTGCCAGCAGTTTGAGCGGTTCCTACAATGAGCAGTTCTTC. Translation gives CASSLSGSYNEQFF.

This rearrangement joins TRBV5-1 to TRBJ2-1, with D perhaps being TRBD1 or TRBD2 (5 bases each). CDR1 is SGHRS and CDR2 is YFSETQ in the germline V gene. Trimming removed 5 bases from V and 5 bases from J, with 20 bases in between. The CDR3 totals 16 residues. DNA of the CDR3: TGCGCCAGCAGACGACGGGGAGCAGGGATGGACAATGAGCAGTTCTTC. Translated, it gives CASRRRGAGMDNEQFF. Filled out from reference TRBV5-1 and TRBJ2-1, the complete variable domain reads KAGVTQTPRYLIKTRGQQVTLSCSPISGHRSVSWYQQTPGQGLQFLFEYFSETQRNKGNFPGRFSGRQFSNSRSEMNVSTLELGDSALYLCASRRRGAGMDNEQFFGPGTRLTVL.

The rearrangement uses TRBV28 and TRBJ2-5; D ambiguous. CDR1 MDHEN and CDR2 SYDVKM come from the germline V gene. The V end was cut by 3 bases, the J end by 9 bases, with 14 bases between. The CDR3 contains 13 residues. CDR3 residues: CASSFALNSAQYF. CDR3 in DNA: TGTGCCAGCAGTTTTGCGCTCAACTCGGCCCAGTACTTC.

A remark on this clone: This sample includes further DNA sequences coding for the same CDR3. The chain has TRBV13 and TRBJ2-7, with no clear D. The CDR3 sequence is 12 residues long. CDR1 and CDR2 (germline): PRHDT, FYEKMQ (reference sequence). Deletions cut 5 bases from V and 3 bases from J, with 8 bases between. In DNA, the CDR3 is TGTGCCAGCAGCCCAGGTGGCTACGAGCAGTACTTC. This sequence encodes CASSPGGYEQYF. Combining the CDR3 with reference TRBV13 and TRBJ2-7 gives the whole variable domain AAGVIQSPRHLIKEKRETATLKCYPIPRHDTVYWYQQGPGQDPQFLISFYEKMQSDKGSIPDRFSAQQFSDYHSELNMSSLELGDSALYFCASSPGGYEQYFGPGTRLTVT.

The chain uses TRBV6-1 and TRBJ2-5, with 12 bases lining up with TRBD2. The CDR3 runs to 18 residues. The junction had 7 bases not matched to a gene; V was cut back by 2 bases and J by 0 bases. Per germline, CDR1 MNHNS and CDR2 SASEGT. CDR3 region: CASSEWQLAGGYQETQYF. CDR3 nucleotide sequence: TGTGCCAGCAGTGAATGGCAGCTAGCGGGGGGGTACCAAGAGACCCAGTACTTC.

V is TRBV15 and J is TRBJ1-1, with 8 positions matching TRBD1. The CDR3 is made up of 19 amino acids. The V segment lost 0 bases and the J segment 0 bases; nucleotides outside the gene matches: 12. Germline V gene sequence: CDR1 LNHNV, CDR2 YYDKDF (reference sequence). The CDR3: CATSRDPGQGLSVNTEAFF. In DNA form, the CDR3 reads TGTGCCACCAGCAGAGACCCAGGACAGGGTTTATCGGTGAACACTGAAGCTTTCTTT.

The V call is TRBV18, the J call TRBJ2-4; tentatively, D is TRBD1 or TRBD2 (5 bases each). Trimming stripped 3 bases from V and 5 bases from J, with 11 bases between. Germline CDR1 and CDR2: KGHSH and LQKENI. The CDR3 totals 14 residues. The CDR3 reads CASSPLRDENIQYF. The CDR3 DNA is TGTGCCAGCTCACCTCTCCGGGACGAAAACATTCAGTACTTC. Variable domain in full (rest from reference TRBV18 and TRBJ2-4): NAGVMQNPRHLVRRRGQEARLRCSPMKGHSHVYWYRQLPEEGLKFMVYLQKENIIDESGMPKERFSAEFPKEGPSILRIQQVVRGDSAAYFCASSPLRDENIQYFGAGTRLSVL.

CDR3 in DNA: TGTGCCAGCAGCTTAGTTCCCCACCTTGGCACTAATGAAAAACTGTTTTTT. This sequence encodes CASSLVPHLGTNEKLFF. This sequence joins TRBV11-2 and TRBJ1-4; no clear D gene. V was shortened by 1 base and J by 2 bases, with 14 bases between the two germline ends. CDR1 is SGHAT, CDR2 FQNNGV, per germline. The CDR3 spans 17 residues.

As to this clone: This same CDR3 is encoded by further DNA sequences in the sample. CDR3 residues: CASSLGPNQPQHF. DNA of the CDR3: TGTGCCAGCAGCTTGGGTCCCAATCAGCCCCAGCATTTT. The chain combines TRBV5-8 with TRBJ1-5; D is unclear. V dropped 0 bases and J dropped 3 bases, with 4 bases sitting between them. Germline CDR1 SGHTS, CDR2 YDEGEE. The CDR3 consists of 13 residues.